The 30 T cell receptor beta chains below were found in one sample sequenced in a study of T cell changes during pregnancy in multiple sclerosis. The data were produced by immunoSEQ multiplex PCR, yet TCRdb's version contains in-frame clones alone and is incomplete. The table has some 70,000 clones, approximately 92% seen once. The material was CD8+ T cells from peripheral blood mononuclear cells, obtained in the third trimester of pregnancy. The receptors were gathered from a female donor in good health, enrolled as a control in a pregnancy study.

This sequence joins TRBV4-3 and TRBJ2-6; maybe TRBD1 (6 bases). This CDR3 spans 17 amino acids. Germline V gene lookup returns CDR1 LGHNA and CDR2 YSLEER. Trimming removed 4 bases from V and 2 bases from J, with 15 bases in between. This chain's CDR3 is CASSLLITGPGANVLTF. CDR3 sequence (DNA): TGCGCCAGCAGCCTTCTCATAACAGGGCCTGGGGCCAACGTCCTGACTTTC.

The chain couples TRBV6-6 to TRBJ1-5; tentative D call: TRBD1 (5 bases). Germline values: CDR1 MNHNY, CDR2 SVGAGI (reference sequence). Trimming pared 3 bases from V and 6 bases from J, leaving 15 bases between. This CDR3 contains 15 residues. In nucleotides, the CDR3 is TGTGCCAGCAGTTATGAAGGGGAACCCCCTCAGCCCCAGCATTTT. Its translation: CASSYEGEPPQPQHF.

The CDR3 DNA reads as TGTGCCAGTAGTCTAGGGACAGGGGTCTACGAGCAGTACTTC. This encodes CASSLGTGVYEQYF. This chain uses TRBV19 with TRBJ2-7; 10 bases align to TRBD1. The V segment lost 5 bases and the J segment 3 bases; nucleotides outside the gene matches: 4. Germline CDR1 reads LNHDA; CDR2 reads SQIVND (reference sequence). CDR3 length: 14 residues.

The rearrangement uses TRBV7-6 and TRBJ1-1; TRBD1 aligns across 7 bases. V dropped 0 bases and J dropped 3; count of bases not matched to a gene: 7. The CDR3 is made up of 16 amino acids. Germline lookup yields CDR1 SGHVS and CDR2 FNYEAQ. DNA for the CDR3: TGTGCCAGCAGCTTAGCAGTGCTCAGGGGGGACACTGAAGCTTTCTTT. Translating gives CASSLAVLRGDTEAFF. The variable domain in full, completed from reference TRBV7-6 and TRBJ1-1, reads GAGVSQSPRYKVTKRGQDVALRCDPISGHVSLYWYRQALGQGPEFLTYFNYEAQQDKSGLPNDRFSAERPEGSISTLTIQRTEQRDSAMYRCASSLAVLRGDTEAFFGQGTRLTVV.

This CDR3 is CASSYLAGGTYEQYF. Written as DNA, the CDR3 is TGTGCCAGCAGCTATCTAGCGGGGGGTACCTACGAGCAGTACTTC. The chain joins TRBV5-5 to TRBJ2-7; 11 nucleotides align to TRBD2. V shed 3 bases, J shed 2 bases, and the junction held 4 bases outside the gene matches. CDR1 is SGHKS and CDR2 is YYEKEE in the germline V gene (reference sequence). CDR3 size: 15 residues.

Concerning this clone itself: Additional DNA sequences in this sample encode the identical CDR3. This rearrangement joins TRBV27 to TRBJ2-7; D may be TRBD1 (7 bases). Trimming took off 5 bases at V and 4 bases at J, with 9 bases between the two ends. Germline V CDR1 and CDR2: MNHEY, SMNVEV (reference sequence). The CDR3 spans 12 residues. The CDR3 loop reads CASSPGGYEQYF. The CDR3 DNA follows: TGTGCCAGCAGTCCAGGGGGGTACGAGCAGTACTTC.

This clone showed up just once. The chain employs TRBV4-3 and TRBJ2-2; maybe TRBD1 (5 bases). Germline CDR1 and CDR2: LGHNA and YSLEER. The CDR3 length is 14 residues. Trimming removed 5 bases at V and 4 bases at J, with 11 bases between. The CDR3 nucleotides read TGCGCCAGCAGCACCCGACAGTTCACCGGGGAGCTGTTTTTT. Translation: CASSTRQFTGELFF.

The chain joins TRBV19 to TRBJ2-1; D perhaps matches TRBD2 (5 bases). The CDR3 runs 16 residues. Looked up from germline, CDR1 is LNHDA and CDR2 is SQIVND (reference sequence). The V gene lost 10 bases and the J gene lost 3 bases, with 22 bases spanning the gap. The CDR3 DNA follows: TGTGCCACCAGAGACCCACGGAAGAGGGACTACAATGAGCAGTTCTTC. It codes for CATRDPRKRDYNEQFF.

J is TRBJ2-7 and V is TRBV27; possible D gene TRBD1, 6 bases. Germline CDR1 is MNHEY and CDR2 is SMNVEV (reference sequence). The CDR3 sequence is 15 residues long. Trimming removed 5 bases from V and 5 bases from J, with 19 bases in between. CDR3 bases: TGTGCCAGCAGTCCCCGGACAGCCCTATTCCACGAGCAGTACTTC. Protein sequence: CASSPRTALFHEQYF.

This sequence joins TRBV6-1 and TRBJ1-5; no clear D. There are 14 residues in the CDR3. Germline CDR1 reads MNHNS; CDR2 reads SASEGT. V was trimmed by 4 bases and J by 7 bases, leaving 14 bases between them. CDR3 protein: CASSVRGSEQPQHF. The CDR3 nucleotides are TGTGCCAGCAGTGTTCGAGGGTCGGAGCAGCCCCAGCATTTT.

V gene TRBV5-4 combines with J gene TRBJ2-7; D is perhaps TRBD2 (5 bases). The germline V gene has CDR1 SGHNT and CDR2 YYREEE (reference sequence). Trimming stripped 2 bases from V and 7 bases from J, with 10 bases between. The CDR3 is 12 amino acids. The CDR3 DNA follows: TGTGCCAGCAGCTTATACGGGAATGAGCAGTACTTC. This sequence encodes CASSLYGNEQYF.

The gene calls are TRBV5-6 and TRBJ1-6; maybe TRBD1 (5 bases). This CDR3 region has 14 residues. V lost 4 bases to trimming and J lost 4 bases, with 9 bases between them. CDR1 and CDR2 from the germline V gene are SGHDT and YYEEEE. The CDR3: CASSTGGYNSPLHF. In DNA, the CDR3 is TGTGCCAGCAGCACTGGGGGGTATAATTCACCCCTCCACTTT.

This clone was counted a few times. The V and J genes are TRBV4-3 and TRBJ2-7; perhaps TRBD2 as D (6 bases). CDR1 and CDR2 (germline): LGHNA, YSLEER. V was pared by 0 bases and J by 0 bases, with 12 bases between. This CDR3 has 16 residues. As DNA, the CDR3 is TGCGCCAGCAGCCAAGATCAAGGGACTGCCTCCTACGAGCAGTACTTC. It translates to CASSQDQGTASYEQYF.

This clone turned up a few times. The CDR3 spells CASSYKDREFNSPLHF. The CDR3 region has the DNA TGTGCCAGCAGCTACAAGGACAGGGAATTTAATTCACCCCTCCACTTT. This chain links TRBV5-6 with TRBJ1-6; 8 bases are a match to TRBD1. Germline V CDR1 and CDR2: SGHDT, YYEEEE. Losses at the gene ends were 3 bases for V and 6 bases for J; bases not matched to a gene: 8. This CDR3 is 16 amino acids long.

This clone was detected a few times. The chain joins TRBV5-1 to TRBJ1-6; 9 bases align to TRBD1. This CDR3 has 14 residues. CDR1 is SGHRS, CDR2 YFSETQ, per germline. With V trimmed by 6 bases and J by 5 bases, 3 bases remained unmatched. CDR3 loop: CASMRTGDNSPLHF. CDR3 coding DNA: TGCGCCAGCATGCGGACAGGGGATAATTCACCCCTCCACTTT.

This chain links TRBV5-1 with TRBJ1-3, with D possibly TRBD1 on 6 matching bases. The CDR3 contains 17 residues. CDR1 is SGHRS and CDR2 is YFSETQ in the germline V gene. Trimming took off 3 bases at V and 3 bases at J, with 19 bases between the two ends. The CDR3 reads CASSSFGMDSNGNTIYF. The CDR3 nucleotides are TGCGCCAGCAGCTCGTTTGGTATGGACAGTAATGGAAACACCATATATTTT.

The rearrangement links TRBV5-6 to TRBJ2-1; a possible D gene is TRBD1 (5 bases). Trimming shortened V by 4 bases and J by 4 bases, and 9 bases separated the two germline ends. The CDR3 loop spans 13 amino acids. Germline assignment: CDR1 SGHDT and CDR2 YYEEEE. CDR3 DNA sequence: TGTGCCAGCAGCCGCGACAGATACAATGAGCAGTTCTTC. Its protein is CASSRDRYNEQFF.

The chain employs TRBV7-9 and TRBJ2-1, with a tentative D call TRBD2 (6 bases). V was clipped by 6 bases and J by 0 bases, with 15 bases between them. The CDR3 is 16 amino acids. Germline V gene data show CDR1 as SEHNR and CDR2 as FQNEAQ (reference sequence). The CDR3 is CASSPPLGGSYNEQFF. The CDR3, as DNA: TGTGCCAGCAGTCCGCCCTTGGGGGGCTCCTACAATGAGCAGTTCTTC.

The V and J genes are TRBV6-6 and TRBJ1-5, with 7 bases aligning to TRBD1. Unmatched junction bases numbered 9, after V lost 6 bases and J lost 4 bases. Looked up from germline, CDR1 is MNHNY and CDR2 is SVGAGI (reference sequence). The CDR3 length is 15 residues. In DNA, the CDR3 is TGTGCCAGCAGGATCAAGGCAGGGGGGAATCAGCCCCAGCATTTT. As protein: CASRIKAGGNQPQHF.

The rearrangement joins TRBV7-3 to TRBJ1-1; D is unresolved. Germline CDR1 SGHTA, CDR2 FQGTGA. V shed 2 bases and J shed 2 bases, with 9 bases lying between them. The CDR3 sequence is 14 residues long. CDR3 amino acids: CASSLERYNTEAFF. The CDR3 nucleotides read TGTGCCAGCAGCTTAGAGAGGTACAACACTGAAGCTTTCTTT.

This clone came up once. This chain's CDR3 is CASSQTLSGSSYNEQFF. Here the CDR3 DNA reads TGTGCCAGCAGCCAAACCCTCAGCGGGAGCTCCTACAATGAGCAGTTCTTC. V is TRBV4-2 and J is TRBJ2-1; TRBD2 agrees at 8 bases. This CDR3 comprises 17 residues. J gave up 0 bases and V 2 bases, and 6 bases lay outside the gene matches. Germline V gene sequence: CDR1 LGHNA, CDR2 YNFKEQ.

The CDR3 is CASSDTQGTNEKLFF. In nucleotides, the CDR3 is TGTGCCAGCAGCGATACTCAGGGGACTAATGAAAAACTGTTTTTT. The rearrangement joins TRBV7-9 to TRBJ1-4; perhaps TRBD1 as D (6 bases). Trimming removed 5 bases from V and 2 bases from J, with 12 bases in between. Germline V gene sequence: CDR1 SEHNR, CDR2 FQNEAQ (reference sequence). This CDR3 comprises 15 residues.

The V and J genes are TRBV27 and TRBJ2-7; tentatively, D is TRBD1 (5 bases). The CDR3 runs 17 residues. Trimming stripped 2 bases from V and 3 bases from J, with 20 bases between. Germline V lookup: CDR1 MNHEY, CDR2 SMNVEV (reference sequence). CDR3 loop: CASSLRVTDGVRYEQYF. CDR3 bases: TGTGCCAGCAGTTTACGGGTGACAGATGGGGTCCGCTACGAGCAGTACTTC.

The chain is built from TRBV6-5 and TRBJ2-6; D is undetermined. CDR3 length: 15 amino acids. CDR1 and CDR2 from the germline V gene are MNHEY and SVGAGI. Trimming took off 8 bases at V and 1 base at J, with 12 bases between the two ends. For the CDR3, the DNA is TGTGCCAGCGAGCAGGTCAGGTCTGGGGCCAACGTCCTGACTTTC. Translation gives CASEQVRSGANVLTF.

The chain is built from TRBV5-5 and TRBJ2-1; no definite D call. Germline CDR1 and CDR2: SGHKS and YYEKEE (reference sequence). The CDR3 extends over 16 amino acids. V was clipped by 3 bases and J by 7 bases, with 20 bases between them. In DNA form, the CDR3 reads TGTGCCAGCAGCTGGCCACTCGGCGGAGTTGATAATGAGCAGTTCTTC. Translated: CASSWPLGGVDNEQFF.

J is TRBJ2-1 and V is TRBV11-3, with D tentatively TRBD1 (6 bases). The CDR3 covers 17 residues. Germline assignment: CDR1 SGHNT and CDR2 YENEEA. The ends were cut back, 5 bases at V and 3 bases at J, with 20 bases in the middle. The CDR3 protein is CASSPHYRESHYNEQFF. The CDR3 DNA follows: TGTGCCAGCAGCCCCCACTACAGGGAATCGCACTACAATGAGCAGTTCTTC. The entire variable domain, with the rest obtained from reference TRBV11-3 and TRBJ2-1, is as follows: EAGVVQSPRYKIIEKKQPVAFWCNPISGHNTLYWYLQNLGQGPELLIRYENEEAVDDSQLPKDRFSAERLKGVDSTLKIQPAELGDSAVYLCASSPHYRESHYNEQFFGPGTRLTVL.

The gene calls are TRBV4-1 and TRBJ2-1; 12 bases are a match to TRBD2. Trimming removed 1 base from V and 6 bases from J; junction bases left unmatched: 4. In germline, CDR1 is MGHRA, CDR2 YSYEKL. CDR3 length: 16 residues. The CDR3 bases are TGCGCCAGCAGCCAAGGGCTAGCGGGGGGGTTCAATGAGCAGTTCTTC. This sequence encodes CASSQGLAGGFNEQFF.

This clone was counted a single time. The CDR3 protein is CASSLGAGAPANLFF. In DNA, the CDR3 is TGTGCCAGCAGCTTAGGGGCGGGGGCCCCAGCTAACTTGTTCTTC. The genes are TRBV7-6 and TRBJ2-1, with a tentative D call TRBD2 (7 bases). The CDR3 extends over 15 amino acids. Germline loops: CDR1 SGHVS, CDR2 FNYEAQ. V gave up 1 base and J gave up 15 bases, with 22 bases separating them.

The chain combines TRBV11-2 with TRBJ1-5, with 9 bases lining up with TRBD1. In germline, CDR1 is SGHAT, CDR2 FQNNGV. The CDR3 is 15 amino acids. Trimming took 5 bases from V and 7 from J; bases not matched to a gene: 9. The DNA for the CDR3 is TGTGCCAGCAGCCTGGGACAGGGAGGAAACCAGCCCCAGCATTTT. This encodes CASSLGQGGNQPQHF.

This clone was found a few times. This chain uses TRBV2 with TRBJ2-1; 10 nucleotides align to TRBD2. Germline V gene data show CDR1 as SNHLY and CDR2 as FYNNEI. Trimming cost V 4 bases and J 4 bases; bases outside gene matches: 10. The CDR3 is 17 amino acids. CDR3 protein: CASSGHSGGLLYNEQFF. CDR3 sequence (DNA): TGTGCCAGCAGTGGTCATAGCGGGGGGCTTTTGTACAATGAGCAGTTCTTC.